This T cell receptor (beta chain) derives from a study of CD8 T cells in ankylosing spondylitis. General study results and limits: Characteristic of ankylosing spondylitis blood, it appeared, was a TCR beta motif comprising several highly homologous variants.

A single record per CDR3 protein comes from TCRdb applying MiXCR to the 5' RACE reads. This table holds about 540,000 distinct CDR3 sequences, approximately 12% found once. CDR3 length equals 16 residues. CDR1 and CDR2 (germline): MNHEY, SMNVEV (reference sequence). The V end lost 0 bases, the J end lost 1 base, and 11 bases lay between the germline ends. As for this clonotype: The antigen is unknown.

The sequencing input was blood, either unsorted or a sorted T cell fraction (not recorded which). The chain links TRBV27 to TRBJ2-3; tentative D call: TRBD2 (5 bases). The origin of this receptor is a male donor with ankylosing spondylitis. DNA of the CDR3: TGTGCCAGCAGTTTATCACGGCGGGCCCGCACAGATACGCAGTATTTT. This gives the protein CASSLSRRARTDTQYF.